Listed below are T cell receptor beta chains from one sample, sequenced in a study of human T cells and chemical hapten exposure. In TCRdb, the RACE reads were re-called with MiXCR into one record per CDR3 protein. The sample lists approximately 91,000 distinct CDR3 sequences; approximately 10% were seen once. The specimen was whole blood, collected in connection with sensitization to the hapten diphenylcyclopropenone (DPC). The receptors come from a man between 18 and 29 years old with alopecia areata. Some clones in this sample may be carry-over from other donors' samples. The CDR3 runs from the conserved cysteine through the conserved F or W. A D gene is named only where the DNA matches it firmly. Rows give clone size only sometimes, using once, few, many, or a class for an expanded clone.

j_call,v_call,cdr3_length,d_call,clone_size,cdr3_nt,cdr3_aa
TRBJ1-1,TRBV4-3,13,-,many,TGCGCCAGCAGCCAAGGCTTCGACAGCGAAGCTTTCTTT,CASSQGFDSEAFF
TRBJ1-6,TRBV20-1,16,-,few,TGCAGTGCTAGGGAAACTGAGGATATGCGTCGTTCACCCCTCCACTTT,CSARETEDMRRSPLHF
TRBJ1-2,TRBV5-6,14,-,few,TGTGCCAGCAGCCCGCCCGAGTGGAACTATGGCTACACCTTC,CASSPPEWNYGYTF
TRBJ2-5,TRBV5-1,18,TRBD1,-,TGCGCCAGCACCTTCCCCCCGCCGGGACAGGGGTATATCGGGACCCAGTACTTC,CASTFPPPGQGYIGTQYF
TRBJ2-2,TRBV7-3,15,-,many,TGTGCCAGCAGCCCGACCAACAGGGAGACCGGGGAGCTGTTTTTT,CASSPTNRETGELFF
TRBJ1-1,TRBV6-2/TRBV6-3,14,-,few,TGTGCCAGCATATCCGACGCCGGGAACACTGAAGCTTTCTTT,CASISDAGNTEAFF
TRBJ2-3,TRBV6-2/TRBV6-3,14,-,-,TGTGCCAGCAGTCTAACAGCAGGTCAGAATACGCAGTATTTT,CASSLTAGQNTQYF
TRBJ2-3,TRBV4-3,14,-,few,TGCGCCAGCAGCCAATCGGGGGTCACAGATACGCAGTATTTT,CASSQSGVTDTQYF
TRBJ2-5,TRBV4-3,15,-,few,TGCGCCAGCAGCCAATCTGACAGGAGCCAAGAGACCCAGTACTTC,CASSQSDRSQETQYF
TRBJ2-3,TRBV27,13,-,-,TGTGCCAGCACCGTGATTCGCACAGATACGCAGTATTTT,CASTVIRTDTQYF
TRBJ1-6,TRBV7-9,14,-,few,TGTGCCAGCAGTTACGCTTATGAGAATTCACCCCTCCACTTT,CASSYAYENSPLHF
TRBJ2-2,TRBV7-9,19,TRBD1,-,TGTGCCAGCAGCCCACCTCCGGGGACAGGGATCGATTTTGCCGGGGAGCTGTTTTTT,CASSPPPGTGIDFAGELFF
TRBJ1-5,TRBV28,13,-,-,TGTGCCAGCACCCGAACAGGGCATCAGCCCCAGCATTTT,CASTRTGHQPQHF
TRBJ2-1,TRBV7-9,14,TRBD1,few,TGTGCCAGCAGCATCGGACAGGGTGTGAATGAGCAGTTCTTC,CASSIGQGVNEQFF
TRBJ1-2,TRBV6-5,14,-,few,TGTGCCAGTCGCGCTCCCGGGATTCACTATGGCTACACCTTC,CASRAPGIHYGYTF
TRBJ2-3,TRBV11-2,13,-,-,TGTGCCAGCAGCGTCGTGGGGACAGATACGCAGTATTTT,CASSVVGTDTQYF
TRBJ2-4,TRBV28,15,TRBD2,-,TGTGCCAGCAGTTCCCCGGGACTAGCGGTAAACATTCAGTACTTC,CASSSPGLAVNIQYF
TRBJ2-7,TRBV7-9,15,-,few,TGTGCCAGCAGCTTACCCACCGGGGATCAGGGCGAGCAGTACTTC,CASSLPTGDQGEQYF
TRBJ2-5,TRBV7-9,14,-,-,TGTGCCAGCAGCTTAGCTCCCGGGGGAGAGACCCAGTACTTC,CASSLAPGGETQYF
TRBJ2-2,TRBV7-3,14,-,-,TGTGCCAGCAGCTTAACGTTAGGCACCGGGGAGCTGTTTTTT,CASSLTLGTGELFF
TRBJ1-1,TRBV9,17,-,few,TGTGCCAGCAGCGTATTTTCGGGAGCAGGTCTGAACACTGAAGCTTTCTTT,CASSVFSGAGLNTEAFF
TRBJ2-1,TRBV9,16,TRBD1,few,TGTGCCAGCAGCACCTTGGACAGGGGCTCCTACAATGAGCAGTTCTTC,CASSTLDRGSYNEQFF
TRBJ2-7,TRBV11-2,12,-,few,TGTGCCAGCAGCGAACAGCTTTGGGCCAAGTACTTC,CASSEQLWAKYF
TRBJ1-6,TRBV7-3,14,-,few,TGTGCCAGCAGCAAGGGCTCCTATAATTCACCCCTCCACTTT,CASSKGSYNSPLHF
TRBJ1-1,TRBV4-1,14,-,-,TGCGCCAGCAGCCAAGAGAGGAGGGAGGCTGAAGCTTTCTTT,CASSQERREAEAFF
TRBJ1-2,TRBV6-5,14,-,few,TGTGCCAGCACCGAAAACGCAGATTTCTATGGCTACACCTTC,CASTENADFYGYTF
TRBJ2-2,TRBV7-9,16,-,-,TGTGCCAGCAGCTTAGCGGGCCTCATCGGCACCGGGGAGCTGTTTTTT,CASSLAGLIGTGELFF
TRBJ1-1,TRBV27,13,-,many,TGTGCCAGCAGTTCCGGGACACTCACTGAAGCTTTCTTT,CASSSGTLTEAFF
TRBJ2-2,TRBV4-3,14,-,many,TGCGCCAGCAGCCCATCGGGGGTAACGGGGGAGCTGTTTTTT,CASSPSGVTGELFF
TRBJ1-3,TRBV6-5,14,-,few,TGTGCCTCTCGAACAACACTTACTGGAAACACCATATATTTT,CASRTTLTGNTIYF
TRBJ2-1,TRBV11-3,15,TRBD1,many,TGTGCCAGCAGCTTAGACCGGGACAGCGCCAATGAGCAGTTCTTC,CASSLDRDSANEQFF
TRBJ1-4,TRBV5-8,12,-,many,TGTGCCAGCAGCCCACACGGATTTGGACTGTTTTTT,CASSPHGFGLFF
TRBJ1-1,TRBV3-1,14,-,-,TGTGCCAGCAGCCAATCTATCATGAACACTGAAGCTTTCTTT,CASSQSIMNTEAFF
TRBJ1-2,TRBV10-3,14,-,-,TGTGCCATCAGTGTGGGCACTTCTAACTATGGCTACACCTTC,CAISVGTSNYGYTF
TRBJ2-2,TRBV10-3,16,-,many,TGTGCCATCGGGGCTGCTAATAGGGGCGACGGCGGGGAGCTGTTTTTT,CAIGAANRGDGGELFF